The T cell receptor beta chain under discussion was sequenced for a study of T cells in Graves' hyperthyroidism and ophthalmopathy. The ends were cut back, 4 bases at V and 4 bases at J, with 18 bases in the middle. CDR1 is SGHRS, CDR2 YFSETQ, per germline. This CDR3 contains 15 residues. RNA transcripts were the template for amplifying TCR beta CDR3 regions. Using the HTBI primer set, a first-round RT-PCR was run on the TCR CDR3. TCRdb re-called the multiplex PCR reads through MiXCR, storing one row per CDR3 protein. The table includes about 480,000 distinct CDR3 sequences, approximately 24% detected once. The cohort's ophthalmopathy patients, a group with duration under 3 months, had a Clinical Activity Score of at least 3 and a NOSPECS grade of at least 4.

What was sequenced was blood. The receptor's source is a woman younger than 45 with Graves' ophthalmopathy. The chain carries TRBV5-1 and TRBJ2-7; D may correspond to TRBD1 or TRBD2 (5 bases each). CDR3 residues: CASSDIPGPQYEQYF. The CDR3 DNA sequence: TGCGCCAGCAGCGACATACCGGGACCACAATACGAGCAGTACTTC.